This T cell receptor beta chain was identified during a study of cytomegalovirus exposure and HLA in healthy donors. The study ran its PCR with 60 Vbeta and 13 Jbeta primers. In the authors' workflow: Roughly 11 million shared chains were among approximately 87 million unique TCR beta chains counted in a later analysis. The data were produced by immunoSEQ multiplex PCR, yet TCRdb's version contains in-frame clones alone and is incomplete. D and trimming come from the DNA, and the V and J calls and clone size come from that table. The sample shows about 97,000 clones, approximately 73% of them seen only once. With respect to this clone: Its matching antigen is unknown.

Whole-study results and caveats: The sole available immune exposure information was CMV serostatus. In a later analysis, TCR beta V- and J-gene trimming was associated with a missense DCLRE1C variant. Analyses of presence/absence relied on an assumption of roughly uniform sequencing depth across donors.

Trimming removed 4 bases from V and 4 bases from J; junction bases left unmatched: 6. The CDR3 loop spans 16 amino acids. In germline, CDR1 is MNHEY, CDR2 SVGAGI. The J gene is TRBJ2-2, the V gene TRBV6-5; 10 nucleotides agree with TRBD2. Sequenced sample: PBMCs. The sequence came from a man aged 35-49 years in good health and CMV-seronegative. The chain's CDR3 is CASSSASGGATGELFF. CDR3 in DNA: TGTGCCAGCAGTTCCGCAAGCGGGGGGGCCACCGGGGAGCTGTTTTTT.